This T cell receptor (beta chain) is from a study of blood T cell repertoires in COVID-19. Background on the study: PBMCs, B-cell-depleted T cells, or T cells provided the cDNA or gDNA that made up the material.

Sequencing used immunoSEQ multiplex PCR; TCRdb keeps in-frame clones, though not all of them. The sample records about 42,000 clones, roughly 90% being singletons. Trimming at V came to 5 bases and at J to 8 bases, leaving 11 bases not matched to a gene. Per germline, CDR1 SGHRS and CDR2 YFSETQ. The CDR3 runs to 15 residues. The clonotype comes from a man between 65 and 79 years old with active COVID-19. The chain combines TRBV5-1 with TRBJ2-1, with 9 bases fitting TRBD2. The source material was peripheral blood. In DNA, the CDR3 is TGCGCCAGCAGTCGCGGGGCTAGCGGGATCGATGAGCAGTTCTTC. It specifies CASSRGASGIDEQFF.